This T cell receptor (beta chain) was sequenced for a study of blood T cell repertoires in COVID-19. Study context: Samples of COVID-19 (acute and convalescent) were obtained from the United States, Italy and Spain. From T cells, B-cell-depleted T cells, or PBMCs came the material, which was cDNA or gDNA.

The CDR3 runs to 17 residues. In the source study's methods: Estimates of nucleated cell counts were drawn from the amplification of reference gene primers. The data were produced by immunoSEQ multiplex PCR, yet TCRdb's version contains in-frame clones alone and is incomplete. D and trimming come from the DNA, and the V and J calls and clone size come from that table. Of over 110,000 clones in the sample, around 80% are singletons; the top ten hold approximately 14%. This clonotype originated in an older man with acute or convalescent COVID-19. J is TRBJ1-2 and V is TRBV21-1; whether TRBD1, the table's D call, matches the DNA was not checked. TRBV21-1 is reported as a pseudogene. Specimen: peripheral blood. CDR3 region: CASSEKGGTEPNYGYTF. CDR3 nucleotide sequence: TGTGCCAGCAGCGAAAAAGGGGGGACAGAGCCCAACTATGGCTACACCTTC.